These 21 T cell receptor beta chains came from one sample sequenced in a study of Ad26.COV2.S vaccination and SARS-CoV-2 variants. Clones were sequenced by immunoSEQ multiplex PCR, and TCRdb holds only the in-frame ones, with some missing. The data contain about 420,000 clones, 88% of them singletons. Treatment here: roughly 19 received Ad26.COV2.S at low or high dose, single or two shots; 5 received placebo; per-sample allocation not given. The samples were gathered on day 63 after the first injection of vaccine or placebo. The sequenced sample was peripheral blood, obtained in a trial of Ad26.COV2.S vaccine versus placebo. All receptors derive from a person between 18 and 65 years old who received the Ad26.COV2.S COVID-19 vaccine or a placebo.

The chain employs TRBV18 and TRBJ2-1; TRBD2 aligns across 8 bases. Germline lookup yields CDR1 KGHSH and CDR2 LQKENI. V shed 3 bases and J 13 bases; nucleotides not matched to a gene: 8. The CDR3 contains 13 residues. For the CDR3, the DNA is TGTGCCAGCTCACCGGGACTAGTCGATTTCCAGTTCTTC. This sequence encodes CASSPGLVDFQFF.

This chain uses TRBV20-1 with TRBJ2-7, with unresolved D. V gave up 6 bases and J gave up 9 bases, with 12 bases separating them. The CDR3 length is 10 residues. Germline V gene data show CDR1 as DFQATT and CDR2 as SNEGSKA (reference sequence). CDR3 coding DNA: TGCAGTGCAGCCCGAGTTGCGCAGTACTTC. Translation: CSAARVAQYF.

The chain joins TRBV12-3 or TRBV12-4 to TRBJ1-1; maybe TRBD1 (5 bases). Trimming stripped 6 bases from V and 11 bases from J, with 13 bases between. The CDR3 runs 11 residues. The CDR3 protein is CASRQGRAAFF. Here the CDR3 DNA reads TGTGCCAGCAGGCAGGGTCGGGCGGCTTTCTTT.

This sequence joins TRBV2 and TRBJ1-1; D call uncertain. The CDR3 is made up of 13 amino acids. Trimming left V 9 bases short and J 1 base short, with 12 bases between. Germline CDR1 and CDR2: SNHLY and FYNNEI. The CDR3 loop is CASSLGWNTEAFF. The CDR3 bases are TGTGCCAGTAGTTTGGGATGGAACACTGAAGCTTTCTTT.

CDR3 DNA: TGTGCCAGCAGCTTTTCCGGCCAAGAGACCCAGTACTTC. It yields the protein CASSFSGQETQYF. This rearrangement joins TRBV7-9 to TRBJ2-5; D remains ambiguous. This CDR3 has 13 residues. Germline assignment: CDR1 SEHNR and CDR2 FQNEAQ (reference sequence). V lost 3 bases and J 1 base, leaving 6 bases between the germline ends. Together with reference TRBV7-9 and TRBJ2-5, the CDR3 gives the full variable domain: DTGVSQNPRHKITKRGQNVTFRCDPISEHNRLYWYRQTLGQGPEFLTYFQNEAQLEKSRLLSDRFSAERPKGSFSTLEIQRTEQGDSAMYLCASSFSGQETQYFGPGTRLLVL.

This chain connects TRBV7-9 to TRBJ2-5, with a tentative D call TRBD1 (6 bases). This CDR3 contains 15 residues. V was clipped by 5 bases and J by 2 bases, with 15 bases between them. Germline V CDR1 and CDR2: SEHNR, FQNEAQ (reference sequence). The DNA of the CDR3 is TGTGCCAGCAGCCTACAGGGTGGGATACAAGAGACCCAGTACTTC. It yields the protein CASSLQGGIQETQYF.

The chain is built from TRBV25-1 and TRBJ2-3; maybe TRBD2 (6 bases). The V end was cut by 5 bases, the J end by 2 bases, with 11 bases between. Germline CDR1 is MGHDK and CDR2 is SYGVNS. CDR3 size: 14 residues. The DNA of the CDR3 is TGTGCCAGCAGTTTTGCGGGGAACACAGATACGCAGTATTTT. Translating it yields CASSFAGNTDTQYF.

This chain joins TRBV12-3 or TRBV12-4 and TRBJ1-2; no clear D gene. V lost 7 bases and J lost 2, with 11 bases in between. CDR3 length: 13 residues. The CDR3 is CASTGRPNYGYTF. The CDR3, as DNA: TGTGCCAGCACAGGTAGACCGAACTATGGCTACACCTTC.

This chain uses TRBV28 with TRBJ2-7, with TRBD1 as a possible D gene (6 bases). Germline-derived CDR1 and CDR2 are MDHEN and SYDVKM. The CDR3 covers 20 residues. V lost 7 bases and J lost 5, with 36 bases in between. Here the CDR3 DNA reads TGTGCCAGCACCTCGAGTTGGCTAGGACAGCTCCAATCAGAAAGCCACGAGCAGTACTTC. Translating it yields CASTSSWLGQLQSESHEQYF.

The CDR3 protein is CAIRSPQGAAGEQYF. For the CDR3, the DNA is TGTGCCATCAGGAGCCCCCAGGGGGCGGCCGGCGAGCAGTACTTC. The chain carries TRBV10-3 and TRBJ2-7; 8 nucleotides line up with TRBD1. V lost 6 bases to trimming and J lost 6 bases; unmatched junction nucleotides: 13. The germline V gene has CDR1 ENHRY and CDR2 SYGVKD. This CDR3 spans 15 amino acids.

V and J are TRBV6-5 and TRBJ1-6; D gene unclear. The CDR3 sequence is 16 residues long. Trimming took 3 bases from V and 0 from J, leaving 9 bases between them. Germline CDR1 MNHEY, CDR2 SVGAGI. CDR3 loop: CASSYDGRSYNSPLHF. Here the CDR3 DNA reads TGTGCCAGCAGTTATGACGGGCGCTCCTATAATTCACCCCTCCACTTT.

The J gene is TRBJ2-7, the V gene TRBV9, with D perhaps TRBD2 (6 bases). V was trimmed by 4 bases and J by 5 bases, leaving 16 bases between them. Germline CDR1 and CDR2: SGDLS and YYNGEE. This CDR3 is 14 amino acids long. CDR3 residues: CASSPRLANHEQYF. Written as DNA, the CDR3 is TGTGCCAGCAGCCCCCGGCTAGCGAACCACGAGCAGTACTTC.

The CDR3: CASSSPYYEQYF. DNA of the CDR3: TGTGCCAGCAGTTCCCCGTACTACGAGCAGTACTTC. This chain uses TRBV7-9 with TRBJ2-7; D is unresolved. Between the trimmed V and J ends, which lost 6 bases and 3 bases, there was a span of 9 bases. The CDR3 totals 12 residues. CDR1 is SEHNR and CDR2 is FQNEAQ in the germline V gene (reference sequence).

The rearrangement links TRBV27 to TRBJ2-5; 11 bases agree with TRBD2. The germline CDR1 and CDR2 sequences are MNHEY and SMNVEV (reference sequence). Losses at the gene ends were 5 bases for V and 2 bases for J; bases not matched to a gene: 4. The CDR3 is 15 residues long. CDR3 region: CASSPGLAVQETQYF. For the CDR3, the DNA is TGTGCCAGCAGTCCGGGACTAGCGGTTCAAGAGACCCAGTACTTC.

CDR3 residues: CASSFREGGYTF. The CDR3 DNA sequence: TGTGCCAGCAGTTTTAGGGAAGGGGGCTACACCTTC. The chain has TRBV28 and TRBJ1-2; D is unresolved. The CDR3 consists of 12 residues. V shed 3 bases and J shed 8 bases, with 10 bases lying between them. Germline V gives CDR1 MDHEN, CDR2 SYDVKM.

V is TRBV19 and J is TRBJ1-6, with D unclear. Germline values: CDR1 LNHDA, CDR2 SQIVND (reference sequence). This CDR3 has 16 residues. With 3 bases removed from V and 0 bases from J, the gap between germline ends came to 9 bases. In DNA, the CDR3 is TGTGCCAGTAGTATGGCGTTCAGCTCCTATAATTCACCCCTCCACTTT. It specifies CASSMAFSSYNSPLHF.

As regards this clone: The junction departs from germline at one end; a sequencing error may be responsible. Here the CDR3 reads CASIEGIRGEKLFF. The DNA of the CDR3 is TGTGCCAGCATTGAAGGCATAAGGGGTGAAAAACTGTTTTTT. The chain recombines TRBV2 with TRBJ1-4; TRBD1 might be the D (5 bases). Germline loops: CDR1 SNHLY, CDR2 FYNNEI. The CDR3 runs to 14 residues.

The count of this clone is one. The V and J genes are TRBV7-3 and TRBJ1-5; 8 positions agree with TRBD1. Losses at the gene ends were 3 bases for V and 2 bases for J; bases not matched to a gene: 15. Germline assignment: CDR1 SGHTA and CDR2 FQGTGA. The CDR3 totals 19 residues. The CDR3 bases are TGTGCCAGCAGCTTCTTTACCGGACAGGGTGAGGTGCGCAATCAGCCCCAGCATTTT. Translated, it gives CASSFFTGQGEVRNQPQHF.

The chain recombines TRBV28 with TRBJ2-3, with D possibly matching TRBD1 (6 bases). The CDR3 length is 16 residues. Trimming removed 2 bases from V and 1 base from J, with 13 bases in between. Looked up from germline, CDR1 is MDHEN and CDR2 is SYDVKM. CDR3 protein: CASSLTRGLGTDTQYF. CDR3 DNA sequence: TGTGCCAGCAGTTTAACTAGGGGGTTGGGCACAGATACGCAGTATTTT.

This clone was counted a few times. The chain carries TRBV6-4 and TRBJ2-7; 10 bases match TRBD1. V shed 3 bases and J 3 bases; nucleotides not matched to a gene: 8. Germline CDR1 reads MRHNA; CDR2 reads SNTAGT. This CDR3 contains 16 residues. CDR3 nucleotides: TGTGCCAGCAGTGAGTTTGGGGACAGGGGAATCTACGAGCAGTACTTC. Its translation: CASSEFGDRGIYEQYF.

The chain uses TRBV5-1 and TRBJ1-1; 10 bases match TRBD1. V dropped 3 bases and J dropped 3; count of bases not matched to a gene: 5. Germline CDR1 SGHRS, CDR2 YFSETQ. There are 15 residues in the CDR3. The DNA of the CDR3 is TGCGCCAGCAGCTGGAGACAGGGGGCCGACACTGAAGCTTTCTTT. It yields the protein CASSWRQGADTEAFF.